The T cell receptor (beta chain) described here comes from a study of T cells in Graves' hyperthyroidism and ophthalmopathy. TCR beta CDR3 sequences were amplified from RNA transcripts. HTBI primers were used for first-round RT-PCR of the TCR CDR3. TCRdb processed the multiplex PCR reads anew with MiXCR; each CDR3 protein has one entry. The repertoire consists of a few hundred thousand distinct CDR3 sequences, with roughly 13% occurring once and the leading ten covering 5% to 6%. Ten or more counts support this clonotype. CDR1 DFQATT and CDR2 SNEGSKA come from the germline V gene (reference sequence). The CDR3 length is 18 residues. The V gene lost 7 bases and the J gene lost 0 bases, with 25 bases spanning the gap.

The sample taken for sequencing was blood. The clonotype was recovered from a woman aged 18 to 35 with Graves' hyperthyroidism. J is TRBJ2-1 and V is TRBV20-1, with a possible D match to TRBD2 (6 bases). The CDR3 DNA sequence: TGCAGTGTTTGGGACTTCAATGTCGGACCAAGCTCCTACAATGAGCAGTTCTTC. Translated: CSVWDFNVGPSSYNEQFF.